This T cell receptor (beta chain) was identified during a study of T cells after yellow fever vaccination. About the study: SMART-Seq v4 Ultra Low Input prepared the low-cell-number fractions.

Study-level results: Reappearance after the booster was seen for most primary-vaccination clones, at 95% to 96% CD4 and around 90% CD8. Of the clonotypes, a small share occurred in both CD4 and CD8 compartments.

Germline CDR1 SGHNT, CDR2 YENEEA. Trimming pared 1 base from V and 9 bases from J, leaving 10 bases between. CDR3 length: 13 residues. This clonotype was recorded a few times. The target antigen is unknown. The authors made TCR cDNA by 5'RACE template switching, adding a universal primer site and UMIs. One entry per CDR3 protein results from TCRdb running MiXCR on the 5' RACE reads. The sample lists 600,000 to 750,000 distinct CDR3 sequences; around 12% were seen once. The sequence came from a man aged 30-40 years who received the YFV17D yellow fever vaccine. This chain connects TRBV11-3 to TRBJ2-1; D is possibly TRBD2 (6 bases). Sample: PBMCs, taken on the day of the yellow fever booster vaccination. CDR3 nucleotide sequence: TGTGCCAGCAGCTTAGGAGGCGGGATTGAGCAGTTCTTC. Its translation is CASSLGGGIEQFF.